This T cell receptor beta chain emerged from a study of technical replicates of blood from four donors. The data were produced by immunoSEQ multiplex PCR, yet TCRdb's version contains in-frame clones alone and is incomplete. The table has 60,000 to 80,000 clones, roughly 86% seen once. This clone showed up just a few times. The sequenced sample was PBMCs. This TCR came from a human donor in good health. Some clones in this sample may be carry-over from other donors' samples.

The CDR3 DNA reads TGTGCCAGCAGCCCCTCCTACGTTGGGCCTTACGAGCAGTACTTC. Translated: CASSPSYVGPYEQYF. This chain links TRBV7-2 with TRBJ2-7; D unresolved. The CDR3 has 15 residues. Germline V lookup: CDR1 SGHTA, CDR2 FQGNSA. The V and J ends lost 5 bases and 4 bases respectively, with 18 bases between them.